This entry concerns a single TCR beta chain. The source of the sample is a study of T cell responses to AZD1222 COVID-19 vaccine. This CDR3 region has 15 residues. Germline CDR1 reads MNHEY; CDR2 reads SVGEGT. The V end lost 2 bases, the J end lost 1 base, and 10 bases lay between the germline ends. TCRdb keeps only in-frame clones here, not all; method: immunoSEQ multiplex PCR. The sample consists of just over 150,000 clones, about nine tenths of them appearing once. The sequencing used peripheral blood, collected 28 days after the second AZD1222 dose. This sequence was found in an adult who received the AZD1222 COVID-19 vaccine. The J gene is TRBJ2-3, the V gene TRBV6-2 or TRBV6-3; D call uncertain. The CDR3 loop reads CASSYLGLGTDTQYF. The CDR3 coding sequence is TGTGCCAGCAGTTACCTCGGCCTCGGCACAGATACGCAGTATTTT.